The TCR beta chain described here comes from a study of CXCR3-negative and CXCR3-positive naive CD8 T cells. General study results and limits: CXCR3-positive naive cells carried more hydrophobic TRB CDR3s than CXCR3-negative ones.

The CDR3 sequence is 15 residues long. Germline CDR1 SGDLS, CDR2 YYNGEE. UMI labels and 5' RACE were used to prepare the TRB cDNA libraries. TCRdb re-called the 5' RACE reads and shows each CDR3 protein once, DNA omitted. The sample data list approximately 90,000 distinct CDR3 sequences. A note on this clonotype: Its specificity is not known.

The sequencing input was naive CXCR3+ CD8+ T cells from blood. Sample subset: CD45RO-CCR7+CD27+CD95- naive CD8+ T cells expressing CXCR3 (TNR3+). The source is a human donor in good health. Some clones in this sample may be carry-over from other donors' samples. The chain has TRBV9 and TRBJ2-7; TCRdb proposes TRBD2, but this gene call is untestable without DNA. This CDR3 reads CASSVGLAGVYEQYF.